These T cell receptor beta chains were read from a single sample in a study of control samples from healthy donors and cancer patients. Profiling relied on immunoSEQ multiplex PCR, and the TCRdb table lists in-frame clones only, not all of them. This repertoire shows about 160,000 clones, around 93% found once; its top ten account for about 4%. The sequencing sample was made of blood. These receptors were collected from an older woman in good health. CDR3s include the opening cysteine and the closing phenylalanine or tryptophan. D genes are given only for firm matches. Size is omitted from some rows. Given values are once, few, many or a class for expanded clones.

j_call,v_call,clone_size,d_call,cdr3_aa,cdr3_nt
TRBJ1-1,TRBV9,few,NA,CASSVVSRGRGMNTEAFF,TGTGCCAGCAGCGTAGTGAGCAGGGGTCGAGGCATGAACACTGAAGCTTTCTTT
TRBJ1-2,TRBV5-5,NA,NA,CASSRGAEAGYGYTF,TGTGCCAGCAGCCGCGGTGCCGAGGCGGGTTATGGCTACACCTTC
TRBJ2-7,TRBV7-9,NA,NA,CASSLFPGALTYEQYF,TGTGCCAGCAGCTTATTCCCGGGGGCGCTCACCTACGAGCAGTACTTC
TRBJ1-1,TRBV4-3,NA,NA,CASSQSLLQGGNTEAFF,TGCGCCAGCAGCCAAAGCCTCCTACAGGGCGGGAACACTGAAGCTTTCTTT
TRBJ2-1,TRBV19,NA,TRBD2,CASSFPPSGGYNEQFF,TGTGCCAGTAGTTTCCCCCCTAGCGGGGGCTACAATGAGCAGTTCTTC
TRBJ2-3,TRBV18,NA,TRBD2,CASSPPVSRGLGDTQYF,TGTGCCAGCTCACCCCCAGTCTCGCGGGGGTTAGGGGATACGCAGTATTTT
TRBJ1-3,TRBV12-3/TRBV12-4,NA,NA,CASTQGLGNTIYF,TGTGCCAGCACCCAGGGGCTCGGAAACACCATATATTTT
TRBJ1-4,TRBV10-3,NA,NA,CAISAVGDEKLFF,TGTGCCATCAGTGCAGTGGGGGATGAAAAACTGTTTTTT
TRBJ2-2,TRBV19,NA,NA,CASSQRNTGELFF,TGTGCCAGTAGTCAGAGGAACACCGGGGAGCTGTTTTTT
TRBJ1-3,TRBV5-6,NA,NA,CASSLRGSGNTIYF,TGTGCCAGCAGTTTGAGGGGGAGTGGAAACACCATATATTTT
TRBJ1-6,TRBV2,NA,NA,CASSLTVNFSYNSPLHF,TGTGCCAGCAGCCTGACAGTTAACTTCTCCTATAATTCACCCCTCCACTTT
TRBJ1-1,TRBV29-1,once,NA,CSVDPGMHEAFF,TGCAGCGTTGACCCAGGGATGCATGAAGCTTTCTTT
TRBJ1-1,TRBV5-1,NA,NA,CASSLGSDQDTEAFF,TGCGCCAGCAGCTTGGGATCGGATCAGGACACTGAAGCTTTCTTT
TRBJ1-1,TRBV6-5,NA,TRBD1,CASSYSNRGIF,TGTGCCAGCAGTTACTCGAACAGGGGAATCTTT
TRBJ2-5,TRBV25-1,NA,NA,CASSFSEETQYF,TGTGCCAGCAGTTTCAGTGAAGAGACCCAGTACTTC
TRBJ1-4,TRBV7-2,once,TRBD1,CASSSGTASANEKLFF,TGTGCCAGCAGCTCTGGGACAGCCAGCGCTAATGAAAAACTGTTTTTT
TRBJ1-2,TRBV9,NA,TRBD1,CASSVQSGTAGYTF,TGTGCCAGCAGCGTGCAGTCCGGGACAGCTGGCTACACCTTC
TRBJ1-1,TRBV5-4,once,TRBD1,CASQGQGGNTEAFF,TGTGCCAGCCAGGGACAGGGCGGAAACACTGAAGCTTTCTTT
TRBJ2-6,TRBV4-3,NA,TRBD2,CASSQGLAGALGANVLTF,TGCGCCAGCAGCCAAGGACTAGCGGGGGCTTTAGGGGCCAACGTCCTGACTTTC
TRBJ2-7,TRBV5-6,NA,TRBD2,CASRWRSSGAYEQYF,TGTGCCAGCCGCTGGCGGTCCAGCGGGGCCTACGAGCAGTACTTC
TRBJ1-5,TRBV2,NA,NA,CASSAAGVPNQPQHF,TGTGCCAGCAGTGCGGCAGGGGTACCCAATCAGCCCCAGCATTTT
TRBJ1-1,TRBV18,NA,NA,CASSDTGLEAFF,TGTGCCAGCTCAGACACGGGCCTTGAAGCTTTCTTT
TRBJ2-1,TRBV7-2,NA,NA,CASSLQGIPTDEQFF,TGTGCCAGCAGCTTACAGGGGATTCCGACGGATGAGCAGTTCTTC
TRBJ2-2,TRBV6-5,once,NA,CASSYSQGYGGELFF,TGTGCCAGCAGTTACTCCCAGGGGTATGGCGGGGAGCTGTTTTTT
TRBJ2-7,TRBV9,few,TRBD2,CASSGSASGGHYEQYF,TGTGCCAGCAGCGGGAGCGCTAGCGGGGGACACTACGAGCAGTACTTC
TRBJ1-1,TRBV7-9,NA,NA,CASSPPTSGTEAFF,TGTGCCAGCAGCCCCCCGACTAGCGGAACTGAAGCTTTCTTT
TRBJ1-1,TRBV28,once,NA,CASSSGGARTEAFF,TGTGCCAGCAGTTCTGGGGGGGCGCGAACTGAAGCTTTCTTT